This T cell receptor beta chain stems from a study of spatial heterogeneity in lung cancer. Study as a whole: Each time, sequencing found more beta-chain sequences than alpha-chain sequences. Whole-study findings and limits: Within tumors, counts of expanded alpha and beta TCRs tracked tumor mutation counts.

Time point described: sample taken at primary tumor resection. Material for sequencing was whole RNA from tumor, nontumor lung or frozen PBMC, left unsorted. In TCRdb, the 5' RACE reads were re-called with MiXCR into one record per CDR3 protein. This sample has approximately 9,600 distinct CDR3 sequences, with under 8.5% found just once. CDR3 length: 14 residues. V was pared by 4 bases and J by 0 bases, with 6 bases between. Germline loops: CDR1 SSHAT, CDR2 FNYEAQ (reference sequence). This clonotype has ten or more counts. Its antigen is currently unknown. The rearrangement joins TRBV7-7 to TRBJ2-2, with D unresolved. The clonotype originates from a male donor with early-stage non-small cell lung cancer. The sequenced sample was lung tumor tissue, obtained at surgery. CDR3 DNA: TGTGCCAGCAGCTCCGGGTCGAACACCGGGGAGCTGTTTTTT. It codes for CASSSGSNTGELFF.